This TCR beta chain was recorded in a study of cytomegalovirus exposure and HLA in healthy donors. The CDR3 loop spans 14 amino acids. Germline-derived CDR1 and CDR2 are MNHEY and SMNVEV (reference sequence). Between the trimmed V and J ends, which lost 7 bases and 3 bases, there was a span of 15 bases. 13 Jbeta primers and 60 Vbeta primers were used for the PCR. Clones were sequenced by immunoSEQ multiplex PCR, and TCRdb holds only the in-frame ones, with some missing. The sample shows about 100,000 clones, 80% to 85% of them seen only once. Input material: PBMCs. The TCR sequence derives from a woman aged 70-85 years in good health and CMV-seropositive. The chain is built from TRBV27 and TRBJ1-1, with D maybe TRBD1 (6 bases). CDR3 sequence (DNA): TGTGCCAGCAACCCTTACAGGGATGACACTGAAGCTTTCTTT. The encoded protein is CASNPYRDDTEAFF.